These T cell receptor beta chains were read from a single sample in a study of T cells after yellow fever vaccination. TCRdb re-analysed the 5' RACE reads in MiXCR, keeping a single row per CDR3 protein. The sample consists of about 340,000 distinct CDR3 sequences, roughly an eighth of them appearing once. The sequencing here drew on CD4+ T cells sorted from PBMCs, taken 15 days after the yellow fever booster vaccination. All receptors come from a young man who received the YFV17D yellow fever vaccine. Each CDR3 is given with its conserved first and last residue. Fields, in order: D gene, V gene, J gene, clone size, CDR3 DNA, CDR3 protein. The D gene is left open where the match is weak. Part of the rows lack a size; the others show once, few, many or a class for expanded clones.

>.|TRBV9|TRBJ1-1|few
TGTGCCACAACCGTTATAGCAGGGGATAGAGACACTGAAGCTTTCTTT
CATTVIAGDRDTEAFF
>.|TRBV19|TRBJ2-1|.
TGTGCCAGTACCCAAGGGACTTATTTTAGTGAGCAGTTCTTC
CASTQGTYFSEQFF
>TRBD1|TRBV18|TRBJ2-5|few
TGTGCCAGCTCATTTGATCAGGGGGCTTCGGAGACCCAGTACTTC
CASSFDQGASETQYF
>.|TRBV18|TRBJ1-4|.
TGTGCCAGCTCACCGAGGAGGGAAAATGAAAAACTGTTTTTT
CASSPRRENEKLFF
>TRBD1|TRBV6-5|TRBJ2-7|many
TGTGCCAGCAGAAGACAGGGTCTCCTGGAGCAGTACTTC
CASRRQGLLEQYF
>TRBD2|TRBV24-1|TRBJ2-3|few
TGTGCCACCAGCGAAGCCGGGACTATGCACACAGATACGCAGTATTTT
CATSEAGTMHTDTQYF
>TRBD2|TRBV3-1|TRBJ2-1|.
TGTGCCAGCAGCCAGATAGCGGGGGGGTTCGGAAATGAGCAGTTCTTC
CASSQIAGGFGNEQFF
>.|TRBV28|TRBJ1-2|few
TGTGCCAGCACCGCATCAGGGGCAATCTATGGCTACACCTTC
CASTASGAIYGYTF
>.|TRBV10-3|TRBJ1-2|few
TGTGCCATCTGGGAAAATTTTAACTATGGCTACACCTTC
CAIWENFNYGYTF
>.|TRBV2|TRBJ1-1|many
TGTGCCAGCAGTGATTGGGCAGGGACTGAAGCTTTCTTT
CASSDWAGTEAFF
>TRBD1|TRBV15|TRBJ2-6|many
TGTGCCACCAGCAGAGGGACAGGGGGCGTCGTGGCCAACGTCCTGACTTTC
CATSRGTGGVVANVLTF
>.|TRBV15|TRBJ2-3|few
TGTGCCACCAGCAGGCTAAGGGTGGGGGCCGGGGATACGCAGTATTTT
CATSRLRVGAGDTQYF
>TRBD1|TRBV5-1|TRBJ2-1|.
TGCGCCAGCAGCACCCAGACAGGGGGCGTTCAGGGGGAGCAGTTCTTC
CASSTQTGGVQGEQFF
>.|TRBV7-6|TRBJ2-1|.
TGTGCCAGCAGCTCCCTTGTTACCCAATTAGGATACAATGAGCAGTTCTTC
CASSSLVTQLGYNEQFF
>.|TRBV6-6|TRBJ2-7|many
TGTGCCAGCAGTCGAGCGACAGGCTCCTACGAGCAGTACTTC
CASSRATGSYEQYF
>TRBD2|TRBV5-1|TRBJ2-3|.
TGCGCCAGTAGCGGGGGTGACGCAGATACGCAGTATTTT
CASSGGDADTQYF
>TRBD1|TRBV6-2/TRBV6-3|TRBJ1-6|few
TGTGCCAGCGTTACAGGGGATTCACCCCTCCACTTT
CASVTGDSPLHF
>.|TRBV20-1|TRBJ2-5|.
TGCAGTGCTAGAGATTCCGAGGACGTCGGCCAAGAGACCCAGTACTTC
CSARDSEDVGQETQYF
>TRBD2|TRBV12-3/TRBV12-4|TRBJ2-2|.
TGTGCCAGCAGTTTAGGCCCCGGGGTTAGCGGGGGGTTCCTAGCGAACACCGGGGAGCTGTTTTTT
CASSLGPGVSGGFLANTGELFF
>TRBD2|TRBV6-6|TRBJ2-3|.
TGTGCCAGCAGTACTGCGGGGGGGACGCAGTATTTT
CASSTAGGTQYF
>.|TRBV19|TRBJ2-5|few
TGTGCCACCCGGGGGCAAGAGACCCAGTACTTC
CATRGQETQYF
>TRBD2|TRBV19|TRBJ2-1|.
TGTGCCAGTAGTGCTCGGGCGGGGGGGTACAATGAGCAGTTCTTC
CASSARAGGYNEQFF
>.|TRBV24-1|TRBJ2-5|.
TGTACCACCAGTGATTCGGGCTCATCGGCGGAGACCCAGTACTTC
CTTSDSGSSAETQYF
>.|TRBV4-1|TRBJ2-6|few
TGCGCCAGCAGCCCCCGACTAGCTGGGGCCAACGTCCTGACTTTC
CASSPRLAGANVLTF
>.|TRBV20-1|TRBJ2-3|.
TGCAGTGCTAGAACTACGGGGGGCTTTAACACAGATACGCAGTATTTT
CSARTTGGFNTDTQYF
>TRBD1|TRBV4-3|TRBJ2-1|many
TGCGCCAGCAGCCTCAGAAGACAGGGCGGGTCCTACAATGAGCAGTTCTTC
CASSLRRQGGSYNEQFF
>.|TRBV15|TRBJ1-2|.
TGTGCCACCAGCGGGGGAGTGGATTATGGCTACACCTTC
CATSGGVDYGYTF
>TRBD1|TRBV3-1|TRBJ1-4|.
TGTGCCAGCAGCCAGGCCGGGACAGGGTGGGTAAAACTGTTTTTT
CASSQAGTGWVKLFF
>.|TRBV5-1|TRBJ1-3|many
TGCGCCAGCAGCCTACAGGGATCTGGAAACACCATATATTTT
CASSLQGSGNTIYF
>.|TRBV4-3|TRBJ1-6|.
TGCGCCAGCAGCCAAGAGCGGGGGTGGTATTCACCCCTCCACTTT
CASSQERGWYSPLHF
>.|TRBV6-5|TRBJ2-1|many
TGTGCCAGCAGTTACCAGCATGGGGAGAGGCAGTTCTTC
CASSYQHGERQFF
>TRBD1|TRBV5-5|TRBJ1-5|many
TGTGCCAGCAGCTTGGGGGACAGCGCAACCTTGACTATTCAGCCCCAGCATTTT
CASSLGDSATLTIQPQHF
>TRBD1|TRBV6-1|TRBJ1-4|.
TGTGCCAGCAGGCAGGGACAGGGACGCGAAAAACTGTTTTTT
CASRQGQGREKLFF
>TRBD2|TRBV7-2|TRBJ2-2|few
TGTGCCAGCAGCCCTCCGGGAGCGGGGGACCCCGGGGAGCTGTTTTTT
CASSPPGAGDPGELFF
>.|TRBV2|TRBJ2-7|.
TGTGCCAGCAGTGTATCCGCGGTTGCCTACGAGCAGTACTTC
CASSVSAVAYEQYF
>.|TRBV15|TRBJ2-1|few
TGTGCCACCAGCAGAGACAAAACAGTGTTGTTCTTC
CATSRDKTVLFF
>TRBD2|TRBV5-4|TRBJ2-5|few
TGTGCCAGCAGCCCGGGAGCGGGGGGGCCGGTGATTGAGACCCAGTACTTC
CASSPGAGGPVIETQYF